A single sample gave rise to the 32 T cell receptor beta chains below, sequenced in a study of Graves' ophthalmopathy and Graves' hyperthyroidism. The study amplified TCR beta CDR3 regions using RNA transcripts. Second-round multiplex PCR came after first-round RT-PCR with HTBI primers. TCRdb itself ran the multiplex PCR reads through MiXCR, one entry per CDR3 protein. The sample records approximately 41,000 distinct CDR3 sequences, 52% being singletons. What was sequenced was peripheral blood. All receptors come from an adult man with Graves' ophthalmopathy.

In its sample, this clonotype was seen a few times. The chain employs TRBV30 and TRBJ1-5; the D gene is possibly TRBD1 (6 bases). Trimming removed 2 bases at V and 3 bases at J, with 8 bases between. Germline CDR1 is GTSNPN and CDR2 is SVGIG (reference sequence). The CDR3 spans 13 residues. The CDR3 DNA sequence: TGTGCCTGGAGTCAGGGGAACAATCAGCCCCAGCATTTT. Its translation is CAWSQGNNQPQHF.

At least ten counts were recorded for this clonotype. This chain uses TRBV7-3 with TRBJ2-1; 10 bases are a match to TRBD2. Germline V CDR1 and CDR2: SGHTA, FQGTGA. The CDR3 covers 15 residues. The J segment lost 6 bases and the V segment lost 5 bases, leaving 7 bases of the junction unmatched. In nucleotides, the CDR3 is TGTGCCAGCAGCCTCAAGCGGGAGGGCCGCAATGAGCAGTTCTTC. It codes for CASSLKREGRNEQFF. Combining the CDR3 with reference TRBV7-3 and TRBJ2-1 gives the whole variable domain GAGVSQTPSNKVTEKGKYVELRCDPISGHTALYWYRQSLGQGPEFLIYFQGTGAADDSGLPNDRFFAVRPEGSVSTLKIQRTERGDSAVYLCASSLKREGRNEQFFGPGTRLTVL.

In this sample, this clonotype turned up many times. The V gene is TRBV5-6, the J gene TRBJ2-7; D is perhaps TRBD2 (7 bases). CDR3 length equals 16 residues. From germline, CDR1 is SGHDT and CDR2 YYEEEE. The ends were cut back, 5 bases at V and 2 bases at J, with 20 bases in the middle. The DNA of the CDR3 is TGTGCCAGCAGTGGGGATGGGGGGGGCGAGCCCTACGAGCAGTACGTC. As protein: CASSGDGGGEPYEQYV.

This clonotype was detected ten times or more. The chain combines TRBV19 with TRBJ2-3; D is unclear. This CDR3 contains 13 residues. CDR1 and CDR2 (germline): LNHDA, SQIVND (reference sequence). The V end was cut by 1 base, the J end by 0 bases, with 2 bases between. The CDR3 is CASSIASTDTQYF. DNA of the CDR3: TGTGCCAGTAGTATAGCAAGCACAGATACGCAGTATTTT. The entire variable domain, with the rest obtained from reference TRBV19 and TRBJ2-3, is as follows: DGGITQSPKYLFRKEGQNVTLSCEQNLNHDAMYWYRQDPGQGLRLIYYSQIVNDFQKGDIAEGYSVSREKKESFPLTVTSAQKNPTAFYLCASSIASTDTQYFGPGTRLTVL.

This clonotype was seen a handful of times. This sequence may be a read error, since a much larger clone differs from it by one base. CDR3 protein: CASSLGHAYEQYF. In DNA form, the CDR3 reads TGTGCCAGCAGTTTGGGACACGCCTACGAGCAGTACTTC. The rearrangement links TRBV28 to TRBJ2-7; D may be TRBD1 (6 bases). Trimming took 3 bases from V and 2 from J, leaving 8 bases between them. CDR1 MDHEN and CDR2 SYDVKM come from the germline V gene. This CDR3 has 13 amino acids.

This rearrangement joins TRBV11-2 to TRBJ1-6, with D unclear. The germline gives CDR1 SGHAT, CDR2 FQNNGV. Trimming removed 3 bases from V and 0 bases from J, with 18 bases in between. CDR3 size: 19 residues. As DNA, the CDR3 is TGTGCCAGCAGCTTTGGACTAGCGAATACGAGCTCCTATAATTCACCCCTCCACTTT. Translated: CASSFGLANTSSYNSPLHF.

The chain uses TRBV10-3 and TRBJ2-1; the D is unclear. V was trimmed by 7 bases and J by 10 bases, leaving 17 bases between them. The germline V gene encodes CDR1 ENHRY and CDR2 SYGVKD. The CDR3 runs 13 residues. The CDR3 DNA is TGTGCCATCAATGCCAACCACACCGGGGAGCAGTTCTTC. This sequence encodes CAINANHTGEQFF.

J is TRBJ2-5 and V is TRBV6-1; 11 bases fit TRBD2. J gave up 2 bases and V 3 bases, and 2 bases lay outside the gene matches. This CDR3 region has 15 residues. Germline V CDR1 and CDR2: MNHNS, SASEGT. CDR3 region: CASSEASGGQETQYF. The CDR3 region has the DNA TGTGCCAGCAGTGAGGCTAGCGGGGGGCAAGAGACCCAGTACTTC.

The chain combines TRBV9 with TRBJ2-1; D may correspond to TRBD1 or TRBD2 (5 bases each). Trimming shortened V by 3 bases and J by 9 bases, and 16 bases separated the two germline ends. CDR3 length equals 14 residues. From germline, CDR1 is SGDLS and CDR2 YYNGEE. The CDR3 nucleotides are TGTGCCAGCAGCGCCACGGGGCTGATCAGTGAGCAGTTCTTC. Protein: CASSATGLISEQFF.

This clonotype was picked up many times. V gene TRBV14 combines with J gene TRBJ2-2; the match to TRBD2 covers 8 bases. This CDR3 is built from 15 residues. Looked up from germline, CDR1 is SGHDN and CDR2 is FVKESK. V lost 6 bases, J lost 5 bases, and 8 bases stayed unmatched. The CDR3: CASSGGGLITGELFF. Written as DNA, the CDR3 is TGTGCCAGCAGTGGCGGGGGGCTCATTACCGGGGAGCTGTTTTTT.

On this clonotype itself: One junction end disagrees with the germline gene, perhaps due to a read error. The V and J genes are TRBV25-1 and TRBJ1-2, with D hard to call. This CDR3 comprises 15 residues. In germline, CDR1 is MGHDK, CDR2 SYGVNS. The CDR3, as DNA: TGTGCCAGCAGTGAATTTGGAGACTCCATATATGGCTACGCCTTC. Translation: CASSEFGDSIYGYAF.

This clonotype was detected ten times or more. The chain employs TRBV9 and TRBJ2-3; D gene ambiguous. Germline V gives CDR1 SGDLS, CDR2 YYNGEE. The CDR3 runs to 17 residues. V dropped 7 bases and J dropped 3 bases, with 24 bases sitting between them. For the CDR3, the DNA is TGTGCCAGCTCAGGTAGGGCGGTTGCGGCCTTAACAGATACGCAGTATTTT. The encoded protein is CASSGRAVAALTDTQYF.

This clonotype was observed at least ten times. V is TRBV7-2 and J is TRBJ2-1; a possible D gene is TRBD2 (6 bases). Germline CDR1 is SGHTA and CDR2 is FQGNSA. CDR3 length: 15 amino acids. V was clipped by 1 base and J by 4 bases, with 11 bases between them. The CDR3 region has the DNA TGTGCCAGCAGCTTAGATACCGGGGGATACAATGAGCAGTTCTTC. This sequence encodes CASSLDTGGYNEQFF.

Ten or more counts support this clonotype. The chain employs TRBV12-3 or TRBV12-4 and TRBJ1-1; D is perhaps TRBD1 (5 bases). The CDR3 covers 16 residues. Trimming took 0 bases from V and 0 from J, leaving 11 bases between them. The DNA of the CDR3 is TGTGCCAGCAGTTTAGCGGTAAAGGGGCTGAACACTGAAGCTTTCTTT. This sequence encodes CASSLAVKGLNTEAFF.

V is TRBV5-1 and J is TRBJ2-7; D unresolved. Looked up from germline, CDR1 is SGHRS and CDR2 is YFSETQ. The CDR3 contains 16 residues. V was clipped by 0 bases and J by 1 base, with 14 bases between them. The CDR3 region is CASSLVLHQESYEQYV. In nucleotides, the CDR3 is TGCGCCAGCAGCTTGGTACTTCACCAGGAGTCCTACGAGCAGTACGTC.

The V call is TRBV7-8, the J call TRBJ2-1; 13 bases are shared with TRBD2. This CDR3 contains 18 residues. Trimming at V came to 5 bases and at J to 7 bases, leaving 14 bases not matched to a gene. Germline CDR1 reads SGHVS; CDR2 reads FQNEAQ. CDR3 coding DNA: TGTGCCAGCAGCCAAGCCCCCAAGACTAGCGGGGGGCAAAATGAGCAGTTCTTC. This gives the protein CASSQAPKTSGGQNEQFF.

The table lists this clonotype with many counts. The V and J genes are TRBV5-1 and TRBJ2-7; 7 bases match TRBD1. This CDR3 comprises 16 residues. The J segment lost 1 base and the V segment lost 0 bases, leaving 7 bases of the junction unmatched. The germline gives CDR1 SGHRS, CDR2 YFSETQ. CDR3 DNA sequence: TGCGCCAGCAGCTTGGAAACAGGGGATGGATCCTACGAGCAGTACTTC. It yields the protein CASSLETGDGSYEQYF. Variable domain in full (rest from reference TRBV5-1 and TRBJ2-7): KAGVTQTPRYLIKTRGQQVTLSCSPISGHRSVSWYQQTPGQGLQFLFEYFSETQRNKGNFPGRFSGRQFSNSRSEMNVSTLELGDSALYLCASSLETGDGSYEQYFGPGTRLTVT.

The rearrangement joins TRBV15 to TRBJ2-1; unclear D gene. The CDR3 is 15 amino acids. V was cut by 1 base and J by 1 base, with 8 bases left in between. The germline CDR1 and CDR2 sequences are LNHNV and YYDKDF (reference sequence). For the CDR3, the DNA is TGTGCCACCAGCAGAGGCTATGAATCCTACAATGAGCAGTTCTTC. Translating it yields CATSRGYESYNEQFF.

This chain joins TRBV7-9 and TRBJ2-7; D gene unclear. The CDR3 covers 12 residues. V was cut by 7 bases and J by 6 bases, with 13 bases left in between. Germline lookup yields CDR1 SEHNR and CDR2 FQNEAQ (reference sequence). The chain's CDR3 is CASTVHLAEQYF. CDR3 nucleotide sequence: TGTGCCAGCACCGTACACCTCGCCGAGCAGTACTTC.

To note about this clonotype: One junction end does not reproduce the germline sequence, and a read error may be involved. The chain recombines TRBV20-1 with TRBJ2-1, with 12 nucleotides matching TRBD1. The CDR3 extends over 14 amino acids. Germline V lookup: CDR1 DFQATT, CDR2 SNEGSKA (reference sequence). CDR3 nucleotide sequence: TGCAGTGCTTTACCCGGGACAGGGGGCAATGAGCAGATCTTC. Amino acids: CSALPGTGGNEQIF.

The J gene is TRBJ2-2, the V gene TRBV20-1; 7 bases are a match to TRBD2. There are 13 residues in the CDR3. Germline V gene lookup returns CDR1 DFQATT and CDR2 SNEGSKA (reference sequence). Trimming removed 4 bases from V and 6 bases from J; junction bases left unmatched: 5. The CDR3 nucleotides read TGCAGTGCTACCCGGGACTATTCCGGGGAGCTGTTTTTT. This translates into CSATRDYSGELFF.

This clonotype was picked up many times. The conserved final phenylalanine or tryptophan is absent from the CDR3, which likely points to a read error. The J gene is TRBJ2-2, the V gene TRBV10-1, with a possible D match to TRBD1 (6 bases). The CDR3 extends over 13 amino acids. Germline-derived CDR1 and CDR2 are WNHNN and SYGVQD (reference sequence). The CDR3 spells CASSERDTGKLFS. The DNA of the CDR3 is TGCGCCAGCAGTGAGCGGGACACCGGGAAGCTGTTTTCT.

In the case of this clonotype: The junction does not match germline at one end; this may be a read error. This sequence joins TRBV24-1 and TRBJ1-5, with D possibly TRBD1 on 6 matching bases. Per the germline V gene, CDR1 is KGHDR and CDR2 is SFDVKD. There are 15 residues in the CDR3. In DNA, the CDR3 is TGTGCCTCCAGTGATTCGGGGGCGGGGGTTCAGCCCCAGCATTTT. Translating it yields CASSDSGAGVQPQHF.

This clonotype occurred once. CDR3 residues: CATSEQFF. The CDR3 DNA follows: TGTGCCACCAGTGAGCAGTTCTTC. The chain couples TRBV24-1 to TRBJ2-1; D uncertain. CDR3 length: 8 residues. V lost 4 bases to trimming and J lost 12 bases, with 0 bases between them. Germline lookup yields CDR1 KGHDR and CDR2 SFDVKD.

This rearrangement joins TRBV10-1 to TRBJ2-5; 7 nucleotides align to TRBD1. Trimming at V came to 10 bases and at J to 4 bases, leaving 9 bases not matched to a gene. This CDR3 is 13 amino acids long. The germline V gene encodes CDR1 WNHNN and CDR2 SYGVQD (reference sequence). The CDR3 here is CANRQGLRETQYF. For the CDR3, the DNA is TGCGCCAACCGACAGGGTCTGCGAGAGACCCAGTACTTC.

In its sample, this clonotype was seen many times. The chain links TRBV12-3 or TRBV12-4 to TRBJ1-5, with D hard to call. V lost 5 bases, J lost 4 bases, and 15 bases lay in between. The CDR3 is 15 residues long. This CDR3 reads CASSQTDSRNQPQHF. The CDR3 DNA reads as TGTGCCAGCAGTCAGACCGATTCCCGGAATCAGCCCCAGCATTTT.

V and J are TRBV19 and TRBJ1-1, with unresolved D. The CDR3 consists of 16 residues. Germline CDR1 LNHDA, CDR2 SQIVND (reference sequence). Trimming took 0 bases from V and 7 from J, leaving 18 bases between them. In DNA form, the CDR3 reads TGTGCCAGTAGTATAGATCTAGGAGGTTTGAGGGTTGAAGCTTTCTTT. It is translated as CASSIDLGGLRVEAFF.

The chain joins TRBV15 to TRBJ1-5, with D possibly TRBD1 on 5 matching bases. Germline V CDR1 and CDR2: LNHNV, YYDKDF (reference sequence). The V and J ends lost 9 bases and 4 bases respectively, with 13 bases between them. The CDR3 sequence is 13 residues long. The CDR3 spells CATTQEQNQPQHF. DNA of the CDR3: TGTGCCACGACACAGGAGCAGAATCAGCCCCAGCATTTT. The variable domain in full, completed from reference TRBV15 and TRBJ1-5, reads DAMVIQNPRYQVTQFGKPVTLSCSQTLNHNVMYWYQQKSSQAPKLLFHYYDKDFNNEADTPDNFQSRRPNTSFCFLDIRSPGLGDTAMYLCATTQEQNQPQHFGDGTRLSIL.

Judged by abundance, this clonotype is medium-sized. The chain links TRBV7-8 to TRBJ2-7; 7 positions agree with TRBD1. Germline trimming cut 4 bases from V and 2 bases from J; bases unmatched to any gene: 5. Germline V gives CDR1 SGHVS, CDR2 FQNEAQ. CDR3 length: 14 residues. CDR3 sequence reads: CASSSGQTTYEQYF. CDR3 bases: TGTGCCAGCAGCTCGGGACAGACCACCTACGAGCAGTACTTC.

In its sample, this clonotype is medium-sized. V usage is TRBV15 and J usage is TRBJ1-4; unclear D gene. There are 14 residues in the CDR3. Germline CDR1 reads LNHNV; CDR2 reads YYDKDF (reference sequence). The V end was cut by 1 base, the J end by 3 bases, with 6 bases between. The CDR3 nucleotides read TGTGCCACCAGCAGAGGGCAATCTAATGAAAAACTGTTTTTT. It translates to CATSRGQSNEKLFF.

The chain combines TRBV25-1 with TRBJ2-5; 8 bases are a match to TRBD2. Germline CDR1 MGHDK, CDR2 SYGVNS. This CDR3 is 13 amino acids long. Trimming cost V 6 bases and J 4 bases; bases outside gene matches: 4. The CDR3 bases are TGTGCCAGCAGGACGGGAGGGCGAGAGACCCAGTACTTC. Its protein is CASRTGGRETQYF.

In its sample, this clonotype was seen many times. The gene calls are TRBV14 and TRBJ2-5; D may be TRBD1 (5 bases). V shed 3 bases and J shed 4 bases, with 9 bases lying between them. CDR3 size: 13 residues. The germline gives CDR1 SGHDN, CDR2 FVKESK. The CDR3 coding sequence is TGTGCCAGCAGCCAGGGGCTGGCAGAGACCCAGTACTTC. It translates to CASSQGLAETQYF.